Reported below is one T cell receptor beta chain. Its cognate antigen is unknown. This entry belongs to a study of blood T cells in healthy people across ages. Study context: Roughly one uniquely barcoded beta molecule per two T cells was captured.

The CDR3 extends over 13 amino acids. CDR1 and CDR2 (germline): SGHTA, FQGNSA. Trimming removed 5 bases at V and 0 bases at J, with 7 bases between. Study conclusions and caveats: Long-lived donors carried more naive CD4+ cells and greater diversity than aged donors. A roughly linear age-dependent decrease characterized TCR beta diversity per million T cells.

PCR was performed a second time for roughly 6 to 12 cycles using a sample-barcoded 5' primer and a J-beta primer mix. TCRdb reprocessed the 5' RACE reads with MiXCR, giving one entry per CDR3 protein. The table shows 500,000 to 600,000 distinct CDR3 sequences, with 25% to 30% occurring only once. The V and J genes are TRBV7-2 and TRBJ2-5; D is undetermined. The sequence was obtained from a woman aged 70-85 years in good health. The specimen sequenced was blood. The DNA of the CDR3 is TGTGCCAGCAGCCCCGACCACCAAGAGACCCAGTACTTC. Translating gives CASSPDHQETQYF.